This T cell receptor (beta chain) emerged from a study of cytotoxic CD8 clonotypes in ibrutinib-treated CLL. Findings of the study overall: Under treatment, the uncommon public clonotypes either contracted or remained stable.

With regard to this clone: The antigen is undetermined.

Method: immunoSEQ multiplex PCR; TCRdb's copy keeps in-frame clones and lacks some. This table has about 200,000 clones, roughly three quarters appearing once. The length of the CDR3 is 15 residues. The germline V gene encodes CDR1 SGDLS and CDR2 YYNGEE. The germline V and J ends were trimmed by 4 bases and 3 bases, with 14 bases remaining between them. This receptor was taken from a human donor with chronic lymphocytic leukemia. The rearrangement links TRBV9 to TRBJ1-5; D is unresolved. The material sequenced was PBMCs, taken after 12 months of ibrutinib treatment. DNA for the CDR3: TGTGCCAGCAGCTACAATTGGAATCTCAATCAGCCCCAGCATTTT. Residues: CASSYNWNLNQPQHF.